This is a list of T cell receptor beta chains from one sample in a study of shared clonotypes between healthy human individuals. Clones were sequenced by immunoSEQ multiplex PCR, and TCRdb holds only the in-frame ones, with some missing. This table has roughly 2,300,000 clones, 85% to 95% appearing once. Sequenced sample: naive CD4+ T cells from PBMCs. All receptors come from a man between 18 and 35 years old in good health. Some clones in this sample may be carry-over from other donors' samples. CDR3s include the opening cysteine and the closing phenylalanine or tryptophan. Each record gives: V gene, J gene, clone size, D gene, CDR3 DNA, CDR3 protein. The D gene is left open where the match is weak. Clone size appears in some rows only: once, few, many, or a class for an expanded clone.

TRBV2	TRBJ2-3	-	TRBD1	TGTGCCAGCACCCGGACAGGAGCTAGCACAGATACGCAGTATTTT	CASTRTGASTDTQYF
TRBV11-1	TRBJ2-7	-	-	TGTGCCAGCAGCTCACCACGGATAGGGTACGAGCAGTACTTC	CASSSPRIGYEQYF
TRBV7-8	TRBJ1-5	-	TRBD1	TGTGCCAGCAGGACGGACAGGAATCAGCCCCAGCATTTT	CASRTDRNQPQHF
TRBV7-2	TRBJ2-5	-	TRBD1	TGTGCCAGCAGCTTAGTCGGCGGGACAGGGGTCAGAGAGACCCAGTACTTC	CASSLVGGTGVRETQYF
TRBV7-3	TRBJ1-1	few	-	TGTGCCAGCAGCTTAACAAGGCAGGGGAGAGTCGGCACTGAAGCTTTCTTT	CASSLTRQGRVGTEAFF
TRBV9	TRBJ2-5	once	-	TGTGCCAGCAGCGTAGGAAACGCGCAAGAGACCCAGTACTTC	CASSVGNAQETQYF
TRBV5-1	TRBJ1-4	once	-	TGCGCCAGCAGCTTGGCCGGGACACCGAATGAAAAACTGTTTTTT	CASSLAGTPNEKLFF
TRBV5-1	TRBJ2-3	-	TRBD1	TGCGCCAGCAGCTCGGTACAGGGGTCAGATACGCAGTATTTT	CASSSVQGSDTQYF
TRBV28	TRBJ1-2	-	-	TGTGCCAGCAGTTCCTCGGGACGGCAGTTCTCTGGCTACACCTTC	CASSSSGRQFSGYTF
TRBV5-5	TRBJ2-5	-	TRBD1	TGTGCCAGCAGCTTGGGGACAGGAGCCGAGACCCAGTACTTC	CASSLGTGAETQYF
TRBV7-2	TRBJ2-3	-	TRBD2	TGTGCCAGCAGCTTAGGGGGCCTAGCGGGGAGCACAGATACGCAGTATTTT	CASSLGGLAGSTDTQYF
TRBV5-1	TRBJ2-3	-	-	TGCGCCAGCAGTCACGACCGGGGCGACACAGATACGCAGTATTTT	CASSHDRGDTDTQYF
TRBV4-3	TRBJ2-6	-	-	TGCGCCAGCAGCCAACAACAGGGCTCTGGGGCCAACGTCCTGACTTTC	CASSQQQGSGANVLTF
TRBV5-4	TRBJ1-1	-	TRBD1	TGTGCCAGCAGCTCGCTACAGGGGTCCAGGGAATTATTCTTT	CASSSLQGSRELFF
TRBV9	TRBJ1-2	once	-	TGTGCCAGCAGCCTAGGGACTAACTATGGCTACACCTTC	CASSLGTNYGYTF
TRBV11-1	TRBJ2-1	-	-	TGTGCCAGCAGCCCCCAATCTACGGGGGGCTGGTACAATGAGCAGTTCTTC	CASSPQSTGGWYNEQFF
TRBV19	TRBJ2-7	-	TRBD2	TGTGCCAGTAGTATAGTGCGGGGGACCTCTCACGAGCAGTACTTC	CASSIVRGTSHEQYF
TRBV6-6	TRBJ1-5	few	-	TGTGCCAGTGGGGAACAGCCCCAGCATTTT	CASGEQPQHF
TRBV19	TRBJ1-2	-	-	TGTGCCAGTAGTATAAATGGCGGGGGCAGCTATGGCTACACCTTC	CASSINGGGSYGYTF
TRBV25-1	TRBJ2-7	-	-	TGTGCCAGCAGTCCTTTCGGGGCTCCCTACGAGCAGTACTTC	CASSPFGAPYEQYF
TRBV28	TRBJ2-3	-	-	TGTGCCAGCAGTTTCGAGCCCTCGGGGAAAACGACAGATACGCAGTATTTT	CASSFEPSGKTTDTQYF
TRBV6-6	TRBJ1-5	-	-	TGTGCCAGCAGTTCCCCTAATCAGCCCCAGCATTTT	CASSSPNQPQHF
TRBV5-4	TRBJ2-5	-	TRBD2	TGTGCCAGCAGCTTGACTAGCGGGCCCCAAGAGACCCAGTACTTC	CASSLTSGPQETQYF
TRBV18	TRBJ1-2	-	-	TGTGCCAGCTCACCAGAGGACCGGGCCATGCTCTTCCTGGGGACCTATGGCTACACCTTC	CASSPEDRAMLFLGTYGYTF
TRBV18	TRBJ2-1	-	TRBD2	TGTGCCAGCTCCCCGGGACTAGCGGGAACCTACAATGAGCAGTTCTTC	CASSPGLAGTYNEQFF
TRBV9	TRBJ2-3	-	TRBD2	TGTGCCAGCAGCGTTACGGCGGGAGTGGGGGATACGCAGTATTTT	CASSVTAGVGDTQYF
TRBV5-1	TRBJ2-6	once	-	TGCGCCAGCAGTCCGATTACATCTGGGGCCAACGTCCTGACTTTC	CASSPITSGANVLTF
TRBV29-1	TRBJ1-1	-	-	TGCAGCGCCCGGGACTATAGCGGGAACACTGAAGCTTTCTTT	CSARDYSGNTEAFF